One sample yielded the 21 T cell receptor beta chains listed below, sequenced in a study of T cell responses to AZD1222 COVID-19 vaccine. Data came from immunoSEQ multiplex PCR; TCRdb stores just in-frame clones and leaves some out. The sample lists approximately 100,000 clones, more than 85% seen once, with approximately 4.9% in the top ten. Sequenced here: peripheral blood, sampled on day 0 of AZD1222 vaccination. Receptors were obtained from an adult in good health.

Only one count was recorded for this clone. The CDR3 coding sequence is TGTGCCAGCAGCCAGGCGGACAGGGTGAATGGAAACACCATATATTTT. As protein: CASSQADRVNGNTIYF. This chain connects TRBV4-2 to TRBJ1-3, with TRBD1 matching 8 bases. In germline, CDR1 is LGHNA, CDR2 YNFKEQ. The CDR3 is 16 residues long. The junction had 7 bases not matched to a gene; V was cut back by 3 bases and J by 3 bases.

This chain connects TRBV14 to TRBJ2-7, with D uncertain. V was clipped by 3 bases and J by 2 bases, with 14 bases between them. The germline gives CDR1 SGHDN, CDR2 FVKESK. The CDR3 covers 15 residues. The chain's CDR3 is CASSHRMVLTYEQYF. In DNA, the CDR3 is TGTGCCAGCAGCCACCGAATGGTTCTTACCTACGAGCAGTACTTC. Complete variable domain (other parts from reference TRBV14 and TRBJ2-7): EAGVTQFPSHSVIEKGQTVTLRCDPISGHDNLYWYRRVMGKEIKFLLHFVKESKQDESGMPNNRFLAERTGGTYSTLKVQPAELEDSGVYFCASSHRMVLTYEQYFGPGTRLTVT.

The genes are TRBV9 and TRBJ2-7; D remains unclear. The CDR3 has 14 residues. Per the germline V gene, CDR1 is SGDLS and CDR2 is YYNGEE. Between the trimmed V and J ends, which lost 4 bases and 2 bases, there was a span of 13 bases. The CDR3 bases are TGTGCCAGCAGCCCCTCGGGTCACGCCTACGAGCAGTACTTC. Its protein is CASSPSGHAYEQYF.

In DNA form, the CDR3 reads TGTGCCATCAGTGAGTACGGACAGGGGGCGGGACAGCCCCAGCATTTT. As protein: CAISEYGQGAGQPQHF. The chain links TRBV10-3 to TRBJ1-5, with 11 bases fitting TRBD1. CDR1 ENHRY and CDR2 SYGVKD come from the germline V gene. V was clipped by 1 base and J by 7 bases; unmatched bases: 6. There are 16 residues in the CDR3.

The CDR3 protein is CASSPGWGATNEKLFF. CDR3 nucleotides: TGTGCCAGCAGTCCGGGCTGGGGTGCAACTAATGAAAAACTGTTTTTT. V usage is TRBV27 and J usage is TRBJ1-4; D gene uncertain. The germline V gene encodes CDR1 MNHEY and CDR2 SMNVEV (reference sequence). The ends were cut back, 5 bases at V and 0 bases at J, with 13 bases in the middle. The CDR3 loop spans 16 amino acids. Full variable domain (rest looked up from reference TRBV27 and TRBJ1-4): EAQVTQNPRYLITVTGKKLTVTCSQNMNHEYMSWYRQDPGLGLRQIYYSMNVEVTDKGDVPEGYKVSRKEKRNFPLILESPSPNQTSLYFCASSPGWGATNEKLFFGSGTQLSVL.

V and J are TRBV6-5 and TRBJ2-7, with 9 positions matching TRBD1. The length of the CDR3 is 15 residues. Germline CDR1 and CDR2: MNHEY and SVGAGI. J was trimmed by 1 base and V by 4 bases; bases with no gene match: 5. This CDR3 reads CASSWGGQGSYEQYF. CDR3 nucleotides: TGTGCCAGCAGTTGGGGAGGACAGGGGTCCTACGAGCAGTACTTC.

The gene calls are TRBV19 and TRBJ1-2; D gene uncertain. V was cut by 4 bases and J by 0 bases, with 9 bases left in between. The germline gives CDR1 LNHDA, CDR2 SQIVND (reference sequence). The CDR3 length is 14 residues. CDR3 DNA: TGTGCCAGTAGTACGAGATTCACTAACTATGGCTACACCTTC. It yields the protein CASSTRFTNYGYTF.

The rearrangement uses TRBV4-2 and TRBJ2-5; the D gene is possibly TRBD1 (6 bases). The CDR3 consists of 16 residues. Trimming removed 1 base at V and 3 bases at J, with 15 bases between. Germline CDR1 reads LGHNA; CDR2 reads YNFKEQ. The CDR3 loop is CASSQAAGAIEETQYF. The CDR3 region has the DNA TGTGCCAGCAGCCAAGCGGCAGGGGCTATTGAAGAGACCCAGTACTTC.

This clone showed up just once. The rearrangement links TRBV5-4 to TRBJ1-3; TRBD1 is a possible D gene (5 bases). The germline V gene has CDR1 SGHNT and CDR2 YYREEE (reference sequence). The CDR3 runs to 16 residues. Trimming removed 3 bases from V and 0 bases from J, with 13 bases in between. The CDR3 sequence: CASSSPGPNSGNTIYF. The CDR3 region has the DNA TGTGCCAGCAGCTCCCCGGGACCTAACTCTGGAAACACCATATATTTT.

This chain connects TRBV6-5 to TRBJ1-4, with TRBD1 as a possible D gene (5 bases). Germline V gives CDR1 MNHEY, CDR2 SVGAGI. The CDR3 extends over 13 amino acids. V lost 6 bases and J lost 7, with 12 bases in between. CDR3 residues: CASRMGLAEKLFF. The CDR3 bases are TGTGCCAGCAGGATGGGACTGGCTGAAAAACTGTTTTTT.

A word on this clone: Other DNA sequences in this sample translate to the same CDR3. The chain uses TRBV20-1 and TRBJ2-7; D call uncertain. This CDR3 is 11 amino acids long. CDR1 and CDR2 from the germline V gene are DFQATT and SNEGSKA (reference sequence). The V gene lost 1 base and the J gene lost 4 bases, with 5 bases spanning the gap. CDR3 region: CSARANYEQYF. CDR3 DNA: TGCAGTGCTAGAGCCAATTACGAGCAGTACTTC.

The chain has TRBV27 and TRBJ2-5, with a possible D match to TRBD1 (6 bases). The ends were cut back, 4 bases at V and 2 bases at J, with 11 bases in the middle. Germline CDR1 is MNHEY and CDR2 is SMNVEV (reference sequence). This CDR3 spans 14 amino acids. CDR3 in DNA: TGTGCCAGCAGTTACCAGACAGGACAAGAGACCCAGTACTTC. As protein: CASSYQTGQETQYF.

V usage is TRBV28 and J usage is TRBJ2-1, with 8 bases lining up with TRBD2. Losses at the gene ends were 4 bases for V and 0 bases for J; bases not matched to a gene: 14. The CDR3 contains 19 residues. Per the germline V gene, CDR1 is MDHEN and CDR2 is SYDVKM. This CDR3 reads CASSSSGGVGSDSYNEQFF. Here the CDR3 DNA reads TGTGCCAGCAGTTCCTCGGGAGGGGTTGGCAGTGACTCCTACAATGAGCAGTTCTTC. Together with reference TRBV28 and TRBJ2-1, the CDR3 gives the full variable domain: DVKVTQSSRYLVKRTGEKVFLECVQDMDHENMFWYRQDPGLGLRLIYFSYDVKMKEKGDIPEGYSVSREKKERFSLILESASTNQTSMYLCASSSSGGVGSDSYNEQFFGPGTRLTVL.

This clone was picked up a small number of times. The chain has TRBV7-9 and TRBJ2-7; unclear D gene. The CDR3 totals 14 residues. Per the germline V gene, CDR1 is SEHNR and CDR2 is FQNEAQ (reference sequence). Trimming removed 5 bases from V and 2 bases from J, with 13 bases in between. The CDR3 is CASSRQLFPYEQYF. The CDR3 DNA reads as TGTGCCAGCAGCCGTCAGTTATTTCCCTACGAGCAGTACTTC. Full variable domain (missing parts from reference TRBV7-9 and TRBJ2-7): DTGVSQNPRHKITKRGQNVTFRCDPISEHNRLYWYRQTLGQGPEFLTYFQNEAQLEKSRLLSDRFSAERPKGSFSTLEIQRTEQGDSAMYLCASSRQLFPYEQYFGPGTRLTVT.

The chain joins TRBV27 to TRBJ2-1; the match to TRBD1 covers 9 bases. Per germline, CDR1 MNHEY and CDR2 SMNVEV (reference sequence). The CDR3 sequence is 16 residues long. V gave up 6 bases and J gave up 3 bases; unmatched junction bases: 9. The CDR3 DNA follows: TGTGCCAGCAGCCCTTTAACAGGGGGCGTCTACAATGAGCAGTTCTTC. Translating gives CASSPLTGGVYNEQFF.

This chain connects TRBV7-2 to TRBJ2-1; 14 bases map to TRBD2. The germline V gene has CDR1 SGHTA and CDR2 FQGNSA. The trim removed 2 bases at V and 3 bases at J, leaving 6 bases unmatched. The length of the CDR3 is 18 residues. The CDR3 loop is CASSLSGTSGGFYNEQFF. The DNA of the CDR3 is TGTGCCAGCAGCTTAAGCGGGACTAGCGGGGGATTCTACAATGAGCAGTTCTTC.

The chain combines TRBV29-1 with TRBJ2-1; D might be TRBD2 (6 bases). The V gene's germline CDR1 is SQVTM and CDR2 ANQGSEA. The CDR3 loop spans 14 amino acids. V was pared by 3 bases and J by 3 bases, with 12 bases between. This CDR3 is CSVDTRGDYNEQFF. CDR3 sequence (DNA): TGCAGCGTTGATACGCGGGGTGACTACAATGAGCAGTTCTTC.

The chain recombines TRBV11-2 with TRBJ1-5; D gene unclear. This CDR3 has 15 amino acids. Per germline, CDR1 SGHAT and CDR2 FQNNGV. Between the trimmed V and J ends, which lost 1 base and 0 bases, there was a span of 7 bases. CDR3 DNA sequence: TGTGCCAGCAGCTTAGGAGGGATTAGCAATCAGCCCCAGCATTTT. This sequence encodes CASSLGGISNQPQHF.

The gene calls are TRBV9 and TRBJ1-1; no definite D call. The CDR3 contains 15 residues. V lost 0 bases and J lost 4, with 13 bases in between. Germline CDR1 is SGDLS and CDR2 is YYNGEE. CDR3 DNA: TGTGCCAGCAGCGTAGAGTCGGCGCCCGGCACTGAAGCTTTCTTT. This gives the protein CASSVESAPGTEAFF. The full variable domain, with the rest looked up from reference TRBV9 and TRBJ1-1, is DSGVTQTPKHLITATGQRVTLRCSPRSGDLSVYWYQQSLDQGLQFLIQYYNGEERAKGNILERFSAQQFPDLHSELNLSSLELGDSALYFCASSVESAPGTEAFFGQGTRLTVV.

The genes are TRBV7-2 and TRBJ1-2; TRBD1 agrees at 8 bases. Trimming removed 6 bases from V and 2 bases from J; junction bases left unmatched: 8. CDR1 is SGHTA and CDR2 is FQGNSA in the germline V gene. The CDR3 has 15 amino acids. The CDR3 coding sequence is TGTGCCAGCAGTATCGACAACAGGGGGAACTATGGCTACACCTTC. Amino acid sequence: CASSIDNRGNYGYTF.

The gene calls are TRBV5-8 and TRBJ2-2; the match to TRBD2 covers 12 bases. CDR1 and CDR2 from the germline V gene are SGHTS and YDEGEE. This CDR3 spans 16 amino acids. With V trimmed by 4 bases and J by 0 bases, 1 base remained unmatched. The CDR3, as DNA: TGTGCCAGCAGCAGGACTAGCGGGGCGAACACCGGGGAGCTGTTTTTT. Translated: CASSRTSGANTGELFF.